The sequence of this T cell receptor (beta chain) was determined in a study of cytomegalovirus exposure and HLA in healthy donors. Study background: It was reported in a later analysis that the approximately 120 validation repertoires used the same platform as the 550 to 850 first-cohort repertoires.

Sequenced by immunoSEQ multiplex PCR; TCRdb stores in-frame clones only, minus some. This table holds 95,000 to 120,000 clones, approximately 96% found once. Note on this clone: Antigen specificity is unknown.

Germline loops: CDR1 LNHDA, CDR2 SQIVND (reference sequence). Trimming took off 5 bases at V and 1 base at J, with 15 bases between the two ends. The CDR3 totals 15 residues. Whole-study findings and limits: First-cohort TCR clusters were later found to tend to co-occur in the 120 validation repertoires. Specificity of three CMV-associated chains for CMV antigens was verified in vitro.

Sequenced input: PBMCs. This chain uses TRBV19 with TRBJ2-7; possibly TRBD1 for D (7 bases). This clonotype originated in a woman aged 18 to 35 in good health and CMV-seronegative. This CDR3 reads CASSAGAGGSYEQYF. The CDR3 coding sequence is TGTGCCAGTAGTGCCGGGGCAGGGGGGTCCTACGAGCAGTACTTC.